Shown below are 25 T cell receptor beta chains from a single sample sequenced in a study of T cells in localized non-small cell lung cancer. TCRdb keeps only in-frame clones here, not all; method: immunoSEQ multiplex PCR. The sample records 70,000 to 75,000 clones, approximately 84% being singletons. The material was peripheral blood, obtained before any cancer treatment. All receptors derive from a female donor of 60 years or more with stage I lung adenocarcinoma.

This clone was recorded only once. The J gene is TRBJ2-5, the V gene TRBV5-1; the D is unclear. The CDR3 spans 15 residues. The V end was cut by 4 bases, the J end by 1 base, with 14 bases between. Germline CDR1 is SGHRS and CDR2 is YFSETQ. The chain's CDR3 is CASSLQTNPQETQYF. The CDR3 DNA sequence: TGCGCCAGCAGCCTCCAGACAAATCCCCAAGAGACCCAGTACTTC. Supplemented by reference TRBV5-1 and TRBJ2-5, the full variable domain reads KAGVTQTPRYLIKTRGQQVTLSCSPISGHRSVSWYQQTPGQGLQFLFEYFSETQRNKGNFPGRFSGRQFSNSRSEMNVSTLELGDSALYLCASSLQTNPQETQYFGPGTRLLVL.

This clone was observed at least ten times. This chain links TRBV2 with TRBJ2-2; TRBD2 matches at 7 bases. Germline trimming cut 7 bases from V and 4 bases from J; bases unmatched to any gene: 9. Germline assignment: CDR1 SNHLY and CDR2 FYNNEI. This CDR3 contains 15 residues. The CDR3 DNA reads TGTGCCAGCAATTCCCGGGGCGGGGGCACCGGGGAGCTGTTTTTT. Amino acid sequence: CASNSRGGGTGELFF.

V gene TRBV11-2 combines with J gene TRBJ2-1, with unresolved D. This CDR3 spans 18 amino acids. Trimming stripped 3 bases from V and 6 bases from J, with 24 bases between. CDR1 SGHAT and CDR2 FQNNGV come from the germline V gene. The CDR3 nucleotides read TGTGCCAGCAGCTTCGTTCGATCTCCACGCTCAAATCTCAATGAGCAGTTCTTC. Encoded protein: CASSFVRSPRSNLNEQFF. The variable domain in full, with the rest retrieved from reference TRBV11-2 and TRBJ2-1, is EAGVAQSPRYKIIEKRQSVAFWCNPISGHATLYWYQQILGQGPKLLIQFQNNGVVDDSQLPKDRFSAERLKGVDSTLKIQPAKLEDSAVYLCASSFVRSPRSNLNEQFFGPGTRLTVL.

The chain links TRBV9 to TRBJ2-1, with 12 positions matching TRBD2. The CDR3 has 18 residues. Germline-derived CDR1 and CDR2 are SGDLS and YYNGEE. J gave up 4 bases and V 1 base, and 9 bases lay outside the gene matches. The CDR3 coding sequence is TGTGCCAGCAGCGTACAGGCTAGCGGGAGGGGGGTATACAATGAGCAGTTCTTC. The encoded protein is CASSVQASGRGVYNEQFF.

The chain couples TRBV6-1 to TRBJ2-5, with 12 bases matching TRBD2. CDR1 and CDR2 (germline): MNHNS, SASEGT. The CDR3 runs 14 residues. V lost 6 bases, J lost 4 bases, and 3 bases stayed unmatched. The CDR3 reads CASSLLAGGETQYF. CDR3 in DNA: TGTGCCAGCAGCCTACTAGCGGGGGGAGAGACCCAGTACTTC.

The chain combines TRBV6-1 with TRBJ2-7, with D uncertain. This CDR3 is built from 14 residues. V gave up 4 bases and J gave up 5 bases, with 15 bases separating them. CDR1 and CDR2 (germline): MNHNS, SASEGT. CDR3 DNA: TGTGCCAGCAGTGTTTCCCACACGACCCACGAGCAGTACTTC. Its protein product is CASSVSHTTHEQYF.

This clone was seen just once. This chain links TRBV7-2 with TRBJ1-1; D gene ambiguous. The CDR3 length is 14 residues. Looked up from germline, CDR1 is SGHTA and CDR2 is FQGNSA. V was shortened by 2 bases and J by 3 bases, with 10 bases between the two germline ends. The CDR3 region is CASSLRRRDTEAFF. The CDR3 DNA reads as TGTGCCAGCAGCTTAAGACGGCGTGACACTGAAGCTTTCTTT.

This rearrangement joins TRBV2 to TRBJ2-3; D possibly uses TRBD1 or TRBD2 (5 bases each). V was trimmed by 2 bases and J by 2 bases, leaving 14 bases between them. This CDR3 is built from 16 residues. Per germline, CDR1 SNHLY and CDR2 FYNNEI. CDR3 loop: CASSEFQGRFTDTQYF. As DNA, the CDR3 is TGTGCCAGCAGTGAATTCCAGGGACGATTCACAGATACGCAGTATTTT. The entire variable domain, with the rest obtained from reference TRBV2 and TRBJ2-3, is as follows: EPEVTQTPSHQVTQMGQEVILRCVPISNHLYFYWYRQILGQKVEFLVSFYNNEISEKSEIFDDQFSVERPDGSNFTLKIRSTKLEDSAMYFCASSEFQGRFTDTQYFGPGTRLTVL.

The chain has TRBV11-3 and TRBJ2-7, with D hard to call. Trimming took off 0 bases at V and 5 bases at J, with 5 bases between the two ends. There are 12 residues in the CDR3. Germline lookup yields CDR1 SGHNT and CDR2 YENEEA. In nucleotides, the CDR3 is TGTGCCAGCAGCTTAGAGTTCCACGAGCAGTACTTC. Amino acids: CASSLEFHEQYF.

CDR3 region: CASSPLPGRATDTQYF. CDR3 nucleotide sequence: TGTGCCAGCAGCCCCCTTCCCGGGAGGGCCACAGATACGCAGTATTTT. The V gene is TRBV7-3, the J gene TRBJ2-3; the match to TRBD2 covers 8 bases. V shed 5 bases and J 2 bases; nucleotides not matched to a gene: 9. This CDR3 comprises 16 residues. The germline V gene encodes CDR1 SGHTA and CDR2 FQGTGA.

V usage is TRBV6-4 and J usage is TRBJ2-2; D remains ambiguous. Germline loops: CDR1 MRHNA, CDR2 SNTAGT. With 3 bases removed from V and 4 bases from J, the gap between germline ends came to 15 bases. The CDR3 contains 16 residues. CDR3 sequence: CASSDGPSSVTGELFF. The CDR3 region has the DNA TGTGCCAGCAGTGATGGCCCCTCCTCGGTCACCGGGGAGCTGTTTTTT.

The V call is TRBV5-1, the J call TRBJ1-2; D is unresolved. Germline loops: CDR1 SGHRS, CDR2 YFSETQ. The CDR3 is 13 residues long. V was cut by 2 bases and J by 7 bases, with 12 bases left in between. The CDR3 here is CASSFLSGPGYTF. DNA for the CDR3: TGCGCCAGCAGCTTCCTCTCGGGCCCTGGCTACACCTTC.

The genes are TRBV14 and TRBJ1-6; 7 bases fit TRBD1. Germline trimming cut 4 bases from V and 7 bases from J; bases unmatched to any gene: 10. CDR1 and CDR2 (germline): SGHDN, FVKESK. The CDR3 loop spans 16 amino acids. For the CDR3, the DNA is TGTGCCAGCAGCCGTCTAATGGGACAGCTAAATTCACCCCTCCACTTT. Protein: CASSRLMGQLNSPLHF. Using reference TRBV14 and TRBJ1-6 for the parts outside the CDR3, the full variable domain is EAGVTQFPSHSVIEKGQTVTLRCDPISGHDNLYWYRRVMGKEIKFLLHFVKESKQDESGMPNNRFLAERTGGTYSTLKVQPAELEDSGVYFCASSRLMGQLNSPLHFGNGTRLTVT.

CDR3 in DNA: TGTGCCAGCAGTTACAACCAGGGGGCGAACCTTGGTACGCAGTATTTT. Residues: CASSYNQGANLGTQYF. The V call is TRBV6-5, the J call TRBJ2-3; 8 nucleotides match TRBD1. V shed 2 bases, J shed 8 bases, and the junction held 12 bases outside the gene matches. The length of the CDR3 is 16 residues. Germline V CDR1 and CDR2: MNHEY, SVGAGI.

The chain uses TRBV11-2 and TRBJ2-2, with TRBD2 matching 13 bases. Germline values: CDR1 SGHAT, CDR2 FQNNGV. The CDR3 runs 17 residues. The J segment lost 1 base and the V segment lost 5 bases, leaving 4 bases of the junction unmatched. The CDR3 nucleotides read TGTGCCAGCAGCCGTGGACTAGCGGGAGTGAACACCGGGGAGCTGTTTTTT. Its protein is CASSRGLAGVNTGELFF.

This chain links TRBV5-4 with TRBJ1-1, with D possibly matching TRBD1 (6 bases). Germline V gene lookup returns CDR1 SGHNT and CDR2 YYREEE (reference sequence). The CDR3 spans 14 residues. V lost 0 bases to trimming and J lost 3 bases, with 9 bases between them. The CDR3: CASSLGGGDTEAFF. In DNA, the CDR3 is TGTGCCAGCAGCTTGGGAGGGGGGGACACTGAAGCTTTCTTT.

The chain recombines TRBV7-6 with TRBJ2-2, with D unclear. Germline CDR1 is SGHVS and CDR2 is FNYEAQ. The CDR3 has 13 amino acids. The V end was cut by 1 base, the J end by 7 bases, with 7 bases between. As DNA, the CDR3 is TGTGCCAGCAGCTTAGGGATGGACGGGGAGCTGTTTTTT. Its protein is CASSLGMDGELFF.

V usage is TRBV11-2 and J usage is TRBJ2-7; D ambiguous. This CDR3 is built from 11 residues. Germline CDR1 SGHAT, CDR2 FQNNGV. The V end lost 4 bases, the J end lost 2 bases, and 3 bases lay between the germline ends. The CDR3 sequence is CASSSAYEQYF. The CDR3 DNA reads as TGTGCCAGCAGCTCCGCCTACGAGCAGTACTTC.

V usage is TRBV2 and J usage is TRBJ2-5; D uncertain. There are 16 residues in the CDR3. The germline gives CDR1 SNHLY, CDR2 FYNNEI. V lost 0 bases and J lost 5, with 16 bases in between. The CDR3 coding sequence is TGTGCCAGCAGTGAAGCGCTGTCACTCTCTCGGGAGACCCAGTACTTC. It codes for CASSEALSLSRETQYF.

As to this clone: One junction end does not reproduce the germline sequence, and a read error may be involved. The genes are TRBV7-2 and TRBJ2-7; D is possibly TRBD2 (5 bases). The germline V gene has CDR1 SGHTA and CDR2 FQGNSA. This CDR3 region has 13 residues. CDR3 coding DNA: TGTGCCAGCAGCTTAAGTTCTAGCTACGGGCAGTACTTC. Translating gives CASSLSSSYGQYF. The whole variable domain, remainder taken from reference TRBV7-2 and TRBJ2-7, is GAGVSQSPSNKVTEKGKDVELRCDPISGHTALYWYRQSLGQGLEFLIYFQGNSAPDKSGLPSDRFSAERTGGSVSTLTIQRTQQEDSAVYLCASSLSSSYGQYFGPGTRLTVT.

The rearrangement uses TRBV7-2 and TRBJ2-5; either TRBD1 or TRBD2 may supply D (5 bases each). The CDR3 is 15 residues long. V lost 5 bases, J lost 2 bases, and 15 bases lay in between. Germline V gene sequence: CDR1 SGHTA, CDR2 FQGNSA. CDR3 DNA sequence: TGTGCCAGCAGCCGATGGTGGGGGAGACAAGAGACCCAGTACTTC. Protein sequence: CASSRWWGRQETQYF.

The rearrangement links TRBV4-2 to TRBJ2-1, with 7 positions matching TRBD2. The CDR3 sequence is 16 residues long. With V trimmed by 1 base and J by 1 base, 4 bases remained unmatched. Per germline, CDR1 LGHNA and CDR2 YNFKEQ. Here the CDR3 reads CASSQVGGSSYNEQFF. Here the CDR3 DNA reads TGTGCCAGCAGCCAAGTCGGGGGGAGTTCCTACAATGAGCAGTTCTTC.

This sequence joins TRBV18 and TRBJ2-3; the match to TRBD2 covers 8 bases. V lost 0 bases to trimming and J lost 2 bases; unmatched junction nucleotides: 7. The CDR3 consists of 17 residues. Germline CDR1 reads KGHSH; CDR2 reads LQKENI. CDR3 sequence: CASSPPMGTRITDTQYF. The CDR3 DNA sequence: TGTGCCAGCTCACCACCGATGGGGACTAGAATCACAGATACGCAGTATTTT.

This sequence joins TRBV18 and TRBJ2-7; D unclear. CDR3 length: 11 residues. The V end lost 2 bases, the J end lost 6 bases, and 5 bases lay between the germline ends. The V gene's germline CDR1 is KGHSH and CDR2 LQKENI. DNA for the CDR3: TGTGCCAGCTCACCAGGGATCGAGCAGTACTTC. This translates into CASSPGIEQYF.

This rearrangement joins TRBV5-1 to TRBJ1-1; a weak D match, TRBD1 (5 bases). This CDR3 is built from 15 residues. V was cut by 5 bases and J by 1 base, with 15 bases left in between. Looked up from germline, CDR1 is SGHRS and CDR2 is YFSETQ. CDR3 in DNA: TGCGCCAGCAGAGACACCGGGGGGAGGAACACTGAAGCTTTCTTT. Its protein product is CASRDTGGRNTEAFF.